The source of this TCR beta chain is a study of Ad26.COV2.S vaccination and SARS-CoV-2 variants. Points from the study as a whole: Post-vaccination breadth of spike-specific CD8+ and CD4+ T cell responses was reportedly substantial.

The treatment was: around 19 received Ad26.COV2.S at low or high dose, single or two shots; a few received placebo; per-sample allocation not given. Specimens were obtained on day 63 following the first vaccine or placebo injection. On this clone itself: Antigen specificity is unknown.

Libraries were prepared by immunoSEQ multiplex PCR; TCRdb keeps only in-frame clonotypes and omits some of them. The sample consists of hundreds of thousands of clones, approximately 90% of them appearing once. The sequence came from a person aged 18-60 years who received the Ad26.COV2.S COVID-19 vaccine or a placebo. The sequenced sample was peripheral blood, obtained in a trial of Ad26.COV2.S vaccine versus placebo.

This CDR3 is CASSSGQGGETQYF. The CDR3 DNA reads as TGTGCCAGCAGCTCGGGACAGGGAGGAGAGACCCAGTACTTC. The chain has TRBV3-1 (or the pseudogene TRBV3-2) and TRBJ2-5; the match to TRBD1 covers 9 bases. V lost 5 bases to trimming and J lost 4 bases; unmatched junction nucleotides: 5. The CDR3 totals 14 residues. Germline lookup yields CDR1 LGHDT and CDR2 YNNKEL (reference sequence).